Listed below are T cell receptor beta chains from one sample, sequenced in a study of blood T cell repertoires in COVID-19. Sequencing used immunoSEQ multiplex PCR; TCRdb keeps in-frame clones, though not all of them. The data contain roughly 49,000 clones, 68% of them seen just once; the ten biggest clones take up 8.8%. The sequenced sample was peripheral blood. These receptors were obtained from a woman aged 65 to 85 with acute or convalescent COVID-19. Each CDR3 is given without its conserved first and last residue. Each record gives: V gene, J gene, CDR3 length, CDR3 protein.

TRBV2	TRBJ2-7	12	ASRRGLAGREQY
TRBV9	TRBJ2-5	16	ASSVDLRGAGGPETQY
TRBV7-9	TRBJ1-2	11	ASSFMYGSGYT
TRBV6-5	TRBJ1-3	12	ASSWTSAGNTIY
TRBV6-6	TRBJ2-4	14	ASSSSLGQGRSGKY
TRBV28	TRBJ1-2	10	ASSRQDHGYT
TRBV3-1/TRBV3-2	TRBJ2-3	11	ASSPTGSGTQY
TRBV10-3	TRBJ1-2	12	AIRPGQGAHGYT
TRBV19	TRBJ1-2	12	ASSIDLYGYGYT
TRBV6-5	TRBJ1-5	11	ASSRGLGEPQH
TRBV7-9	TRBJ2-7	12	ASSRAGESYEQY
TRBV5-4	TRBJ2-3	13	ASSLIGSEGDTQY
TRBV5-1	TRBJ2-5	12	ASSLGREQETQY
TRBV15	TRBJ2-3	12	ATSRGLGTDTQY
TRBV3-1/TRBV3-2	TRBJ1-1	13	ASSPWGRLNTEAF
TRBV27	TRBJ2-1	9	ASSPSNEQF
TRBV6-6	TRBJ1-1	12	ASSLGTGAAEAF
TRBV5-4	TRBJ2-5	14	ASSSGLAGDQETQY
TRBV6-5	TRBJ2-2	13	ASSYVGRNTGELF
TRBV6-5	TRBJ1-1	11	ASSYFVEAEAF
TRBV5-1	TRBJ1-5	13	ASSRGGDSNQPQH
TRBV3-1/TRBV3-2	TRBJ2-1	12	ASSQPGTDEEQF
TRBV5-1	TRBJ2-7	12	ASSPSGRSYEQY
TRBV3-1/TRBV3-2	TRBJ2-2	16	ASSQARDRGLRTGELF
TRBV6-5	TRBJ1-6	14	ASSYTGQGRYSPLH
TRBV7-9	TRBJ1-4	13	ASSAPGSKREKLF
TRBV19	TRBJ1-2	12	ASRNRDRGGGYT
TRBV28	TRBJ2-7	13	ASSWARDSPYEQY
TRBV4-1	TRBJ2-1	14	ASSPGLAGLYNEQF
TRBV5-6	TRBJ1-2	10	ASSFRVYGYT
TRBV7-9	TRBJ2-3	14	ASSTRDRTHTDTQY
TRBV11-3	TRBJ2-1	12	ASSLDGGYNEQF
TRBV2	TRBJ1-1	12	ASSKGLLNTEAF
TRBV28	TRBJ1-6	13	ASSLPEGNDSPLH
TRBV7-2	TRBJ1-6	14	ASSWTGTGLSSPLH
TRBV6-5	TRBJ1-6	12	ASRPGAGPSPLH